This TCR beta chain was sequenced during a study of blood T cell repertoires in COVID-19. For the study at large: Donors in the United States, Italy and Spain gave samples during acute or convalescent COVID-19. Sources were T cells, B-cell-depleted T cells, or PBMCs; the material itself was cDNA or gDNA.

CDR3 size: 14 residues. Germline V gene sequence: CDR1 MNHNY, CDR2 SVGAGI (reference sequence). V was trimmed by 2 bases and J by 10 bases, leaving 17 bases between them. Per the original methods: Estimated nucleated cell counts came from reference gene primer amplification. The assay was immunoSEQ multiplex PCR, and TCRdb's table has in-frame clones only and misses some. D and trimming come from the DNA, and the V and J calls and clone size come from that table. Of 55,000 to 75,000 clones detected, over 85% appear once; the ten largest clones hold 1.3%. The sequencing input was peripheral blood. The TCR sequence derives from a man aged 60 to 75 with acute or convalescent COVID-19. The V gene is TRBV6-6, the J gene TRBJ1-2; possible D gene TRBD1, 6 bases. The CDR3: CASSYGQSKRDYTF. For the CDR3, the DNA is TGTGCCAGCAGTTACGGACAGAGCAAAAGAGACTACACCTTC.